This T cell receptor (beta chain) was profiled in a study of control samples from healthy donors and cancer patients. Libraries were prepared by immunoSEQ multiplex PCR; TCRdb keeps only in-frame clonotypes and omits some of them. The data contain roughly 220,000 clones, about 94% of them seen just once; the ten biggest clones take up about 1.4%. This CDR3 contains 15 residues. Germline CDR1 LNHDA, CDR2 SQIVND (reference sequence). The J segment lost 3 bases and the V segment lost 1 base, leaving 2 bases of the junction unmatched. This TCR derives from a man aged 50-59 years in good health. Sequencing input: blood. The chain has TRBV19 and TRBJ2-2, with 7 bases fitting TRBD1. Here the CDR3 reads CASSIVGTDTGELFF. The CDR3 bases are TGTGCCAGTAGTATAGTCGGGACAGACACCGGGGAGCTGTTTTTT.